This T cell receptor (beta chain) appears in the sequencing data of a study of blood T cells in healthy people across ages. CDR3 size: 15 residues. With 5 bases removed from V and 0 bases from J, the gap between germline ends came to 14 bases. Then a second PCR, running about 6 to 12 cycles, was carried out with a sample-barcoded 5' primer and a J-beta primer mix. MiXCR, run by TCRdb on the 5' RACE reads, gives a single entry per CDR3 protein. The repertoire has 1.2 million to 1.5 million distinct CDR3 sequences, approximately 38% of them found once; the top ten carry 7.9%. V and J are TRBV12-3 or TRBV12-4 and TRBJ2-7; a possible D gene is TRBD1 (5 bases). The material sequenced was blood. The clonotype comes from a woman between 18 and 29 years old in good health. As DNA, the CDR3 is TGTGCCAGCAGTGCAAGACAGCACAGCTCCTACGAGCAGTACTTC. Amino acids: CASSARQHSSYEQYF.